The 5 T cell receptor beta chains below all came from one sample that was sequenced in a study of cytomegalovirus exposure and HLA in healthy donors. The PCR was carried out with 60 Vbeta primers and 13 Jbeta primers. Repertoires were generated with immunoSEQ multiplex PCR, while TCRdb's copy carries only in-frame clones and drops some. Among approximately 51,000 clones listed, about four fifths were seen once. The sequenced sample consisted of PBMCs. The receptors were sampled from a boy younger than 18 in good health and CMV-seropositive.

This clone has only one observation. The chain uses TRBV27 and TRBJ2-1; 9 bases align to TRBD2. The CDR3 extends over 14 amino acids. Per the germline V gene, CDR1 is MNHEY and CDR2 is SMNVEV (reference sequence). After removal of 5 bases from V and 12 bases from J, the junction contained 11 bases not matched to a gene. The CDR3 DNA sequence: TGTGCCAGCAGTCATCTATTAGCGGGGGAACCGCAGTTCTTC. Translated, it gives CASSHLLAGEPQFF.

About this clone itself: Other DNA variants within this sample encode the same CDR3. The rearrangement links TRBV15 to TRBJ2-5; D possibly corresponds to TRBD1 (6 bases). Germline CDR1 is LNHNV and CDR2 is YYDKDF (reference sequence). The CDR3 contains 14 residues. V lost 0 bases, J lost 1 base, and 6 bases lay in between. Here the CDR3 reads CATSRDRGQETQYF. DNA of the CDR3: TGTGCCACCAGCAGAGACAGGGGCCAAGAGACCCAGTACTTC. Filled out from reference TRBV15 and TRBJ2-5, the complete variable domain reads DAMVIQNPRYQVTQFGKPVTLSCSQTLNHNVMYWYQQKSSQAPKLLFHYYDKDFNNEADTPDNFQSRRPNTSFCFLDIRSPGLGDTAMYLCATSRDRGQETQYFGPGTRLLVL.

This chain links TRBV27 with TRBJ1-3; D not certain. The CDR3 extends over 13 amino acids. The V gene's germline CDR1 is MNHEY and CDR2 SMNVEV (reference sequence). Trimming pared 4 bases from V and 0 bases from J, leaving 4 bases between. The CDR3 nucleotides read TGTGCCAGCAGTTCTTTCTCTGGAAACACCATATATTTT. It is translated as CASSSFSGNTIYF.

The V call is TRBV7-2, the J call TRBJ1-5, with TRBD1 identical over 9 bases. The CDR3 loop spans 15 amino acids. The V segment lost 6 bases and the J segment 5 bases; nucleotides outside the gene matches: 8. CDR1 SGHTA and CDR2 FQGNSA come from the germline V gene. The CDR3 sequence: CASSPGQGFDQPQHF. CDR3 bases: TGTGCCAGCAGTCCGGGACAGGGATTCGATCAGCCCCAGCATTTT.

The rearrangement joins TRBV11-2 to TRBJ2-1, with 11 bases identical to TRBD2. Germline CDR1 and CDR2: SGHAT and FQNNGV. The CDR3 extends over 18 amino acids. V lost 3 bases and J lost 4; bases outside the gene matches: 11. CDR3 loop: CASSLPLGGLAVYNEQFF. The CDR3 DNA follows: TGTGCCAGCAGCTTGCCCTTGGGGGGACTAGCGGTTTACAATGAGCAGTTCTTC.